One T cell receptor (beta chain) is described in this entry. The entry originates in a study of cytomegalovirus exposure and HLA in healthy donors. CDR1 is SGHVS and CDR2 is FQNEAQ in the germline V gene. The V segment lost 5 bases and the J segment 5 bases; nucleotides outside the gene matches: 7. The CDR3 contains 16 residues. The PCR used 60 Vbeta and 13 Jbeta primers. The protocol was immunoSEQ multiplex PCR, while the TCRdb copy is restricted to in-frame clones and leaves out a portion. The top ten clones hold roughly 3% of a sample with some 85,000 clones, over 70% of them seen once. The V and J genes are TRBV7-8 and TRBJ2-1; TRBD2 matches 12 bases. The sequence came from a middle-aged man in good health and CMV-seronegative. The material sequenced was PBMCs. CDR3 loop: CASSPGLAGFDNEQFF. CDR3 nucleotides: TGTGCCAGCAGCCCCGGACTAGCGGGGTTTGACAATGAGCAGTTCTTC.